A single sample gave rise to the 7 T cell receptor beta chains below, sequenced in a study of blood T cell repertoires in COVID-19. Produced via immunoSEQ multiplex PCR; TCRdb's table is partial and in-frame only. The repertoire holds around 60,000 clones, with over 75% as singletons. The specimen sequenced was peripheral blood. Every receptor here comes from a human donor in a cohort sampled during active COVID-19.

The chain uses TRBV18 and TRBJ1-3; D is possibly TRBD1 (5 bases). V was trimmed by 5 bases and J by 0 bases, leaving 11 bases between them. The CDR3 length is 15 residues. Germline V gene sequence: CDR1 KGHSH, CDR2 LQKENI. The CDR3, as DNA: TGTGCCAGCTCATCCGGACACCTCTCTGGAAACACCATATATTTT. Translated: CASSSGHLSGNTIYF.

This clone was counted a few times. V is TRBV4-2 and J is TRBJ2-7; a possible D gene is TRBD2 (5 bases). Trimming took off 0 bases at V and 3 bases at J, with 9 bases between the two ends. This CDR3 is built from 14 residues. Germline-derived CDR1 and CDR2 are LGHNA and YNFKEQ. Here the CDR3 DNA reads TGTGCCAGCAGCCAAGATCTAACTAGCTACGAGCAGTACTTC. This encodes CASSQDLTSYEQYF.

This clone was recorded a few times. Other DNA sequences in this specimen translate into the identical CDR3. The CDR3 bases are TGTGCCACCCAAGGAGGGAACAATCAGCCCCAGCATTTT. Its translation is CATQGGNNQPQHF. The rearrangement links TRBV24-1 to TRBJ1-5; D is uncertain. The V gene lost 9 bases and the J gene lost 3 bases, with 11 bases spanning the gap. Germline-derived CDR1 and CDR2 are KGHDR and SFDVKD. This CDR3 has 13 residues.

The chain couples TRBV10-3 to TRBJ2-7, with a tentative D call TRBD2 (6 bases). Germline V gene lookup returns CDR1 ENHRY and CDR2 SYGVKD. The CDR3 covers 14 residues. Trimming shortened V by 6 bases and J by 6 bases, and 18 bases separated the two germline ends. The CDR3 DNA follows: TGTGCCATCAGAGTGAGGGACTCCACCTTCGAGCAGTACTTC. Encoded protein: CAIRVRDSTFEQYF.

The V call is TRBV12-5, the J call TRBJ2-5; D perhaps matches TRBD2 (6 bases). Germline CDR1 and CDR2: LGHNT and FRNRAP. The V end lost 1 base, the J end lost 1 base, and 22 bases lay between the germline ends. The CDR3 loop spans 19 amino acids. CDR3 amino acids: CASGLEVLGGSRSQETQYF. The CDR3 DNA reads TGTGCTAGTGGTTTGGAAGTTCTCGGGGGATCGCGTTCCCAAGAGACCCAGTACTTC.

This clone has a handful of counts. The chain has TRBV12-3 or TRBV12-4 and TRBJ2-7, with D hard to call. CDR3 length equals 13 residues. Trimming removed 3 bases at V and 5 bases at J, with 11 bases between. Written as DNA, the CDR3 is TGTGCCAGCAGTTTGAACCGCGGCCACGAGCAGTACTTC. This gives the protein CASSLNRGHEQYF.

The rearrangement joins TRBV7-2 to TRBJ1-2, with 7 positions matching TRBD1. This CDR3 has 14 residues. Germline loops: CDR1 SGHTA, CDR2 FQGNSA. The J segment lost 0 bases and the V segment lost 5 bases, leaving 3 bases of the junction unmatched. CDR3 sequence: CASSPGQANYGYTF. DNA of the CDR3: TGTGCCAGCAGCCCAGGACAGGCTAACTATGGCTACACCTTC.